The 13 T cell receptor beta chains presented below share a single source sample, sequenced in a study of T cell responses to AZD1222 COVID-19 vaccine. Produced via immunoSEQ multiplex PCR; TCRdb's table is partial and in-frame only. The sample lists about 120,000 clones, 92% occurring once. The starting material was peripheral blood, obtained on day 0 of AZD1222 vaccination. Receptors were obtained from an adult in good health.

The chain links TRBV5-5 to TRBJ2-3; unclear D gene. CDR3 length: 12 residues. The germline V and J ends were trimmed by 4 bases and 2 bases, with 5 bases remaining between them. Germline assignment: CDR1 SGHKS and CDR2 YYEKEE (reference sequence). CDR3 sequence reads: CASSTYTDTQYF. In DNA, the CDR3 is TGTGCCAGCAGCACTTACACAGATACGCAGTATTTT. The full variable domain, its missing parts supplied by reference TRBV5-5 and TRBJ2-3, is DAGVTQSPTHLIKTRGQQVTLRCSPISGHKSVSWYQQVLGQGPQFIFQYYEKEERGRGNFPDRFSARQFPNYSSELNVNALLLGDSALYLCASSTYTDTQYFGPGTRLTVL.

This chain uses TRBV4-1 with TRBJ1-4, with 9 nucleotides matching TRBD1. Unmatched junction bases numbered 7, after V lost 0 bases and J lost 8 bases. Germline CDR1 and CDR2: MGHRA and YSYEKL. The CDR3 has 16 residues. CDR3 sequence: CASSQDWGQGGEKLFF. The CDR3 DNA sequence: TGCGCCAGCAGCCAAGATTGGGGACAGGGAGGAGAAAAACTGTTTTTT.

The rearrangement uses TRBV27 and TRBJ2-2, with D possibly TRBD2 on 5 matching bases. V was trimmed by 8 bases and J by 5 bases, leaving 21 bases between them. Germline V gene lookup returns CDR1 MNHEY and CDR2 SMNVEV (reference sequence). The CDR3 has 16 residues. The CDR3 loop reads CASSSPGGSSTGELFF. The CDR3 bases are TGTGCCAGCTCCTCCCCAGGAGGTAGCTCGACCGGGGAGCTGTTTTTT.

This clone has only one observation. The CDR3 here is CATSSAVGADTQYF. The CDR3 DNA reads TGTGCCACCAGCAGCGCAGTGGGGGCAGATACGCAGTATTTT. The genes are TRBV15 and TRBJ2-3, with D perhaps given as TRBD1 or TRBD2 (5 bases each). Germline V CDR1 and CDR2: LNHNV, YYDKDF (reference sequence). Trimming took off 3 bases at V and 4 bases at J, with 11 bases between the two ends. This CDR3 has 14 amino acids.

The chain links TRBV6-5 to TRBJ2-7, with 9 bases aligning to TRBD2. This CDR3 is 16 amino acids long. Germline V gene sequence: CDR1 MNHEY, CDR2 SVGAGI. V dropped 2 bases and J dropped 3; count of bases not matched to a gene: 8. The CDR3: CASSYDQREVNYEQYF. Here the CDR3 DNA reads TGTGCCAGCAGTTACGACCAGCGGGAGGTAAACTACGAGCAGTACTTC.

The rearrangement links TRBV11-2 to TRBJ1-2; 9 bases line up with TRBD1. Germline V lookup: CDR1 SGHAT, CDR2 FQNNGV. Unmatched junction bases numbered 18, after V lost 5 bases and J lost 5 bases. CDR3 size: 18 residues. The CDR3 bases are TGTGCCAGCAGCCAAACCTACAGGGGGCGCTTGGATAGGTATGGCTACACCTTC. Translated: CASSQTYRGRLDRYGYTF.

The gene calls are TRBV4-1 and TRBJ1-4; D gene ambiguous. CDR3 length: 16 residues. The V end lost 4 bases, the J end lost 3 bases, and 15 bases lay between the germline ends. Looked up from germline, CDR1 is MGHRA and CDR2 is YSYEKL. The CDR3 coding sequence is TGCGCCAGCAGCCGGCTTTTGGGTGGGCCTAATGAAAAACTGTTTTTT. Its translation is CASSRLLGGPNEKLFF.

J is TRBJ1-3 and V is TRBV9; D gene unclear. The V end was cut by 0 bases, the J end by 0 bases, with 7 bases between. The CDR3 has 15 residues. The germline V gene encodes CDR1 SGDLS and CDR2 YYNGEE. CDR3 region: CASSVEQFSGNTIYF. DNA of the CDR3: TGTGCCAGCAGCGTAGAACAGTTCTCTGGAAACACCATATATTTT.

The chain recombines TRBV7-2 with TRBJ1-3; 7 bases match TRBD1. CDR3 length equals 15 residues. The germline CDR1 and CDR2 sequences are SGHTA and FQGNSA. The V gene end was trimmed by 2 bases and the J gene end by 3 bases; junction bases not matched to a gene: 4. CDR3 loop: CASSLTRTGGNTIYF. As DNA, the CDR3 is TGTGCCAGCAGCTTAACGCGGACAGGTGGAAACACCATATATTTT.

V usage is TRBV5-4 and J usage is TRBJ1-2; D gene uncertain. The germline gives CDR1 SGHNT, CDR2 YYREEE (reference sequence). The CDR3 contains 15 residues. Between the trimmed V and J ends, which lost 3 bases and 0 bases, there was a span of 12 bases. The CDR3 nucleotides are TGTGCCAGCAGCTCGACCAGCGCTTCTAACTATGGCTACACCTTC. Translating gives CASSSTSASNYGYTF.

The J gene is TRBJ2-7, the V gene TRBV28, with TRBD1 matching over 7 bases. The germline CDR1 and CDR2 sequences are MDHEN and SYDVKM. The CDR3 extends over 14 amino acids. J gave up 3 bases and V 4 bases, and 6 bases lay outside the gene matches. CDR3 sequence (DNA): TGTGCCAGCAGTTATGACAGGGAAAACTACGAGCAGTACTTC. Translated: CASSYDRENYEQYF.

V and J are TRBV12-5 and TRBJ1-5; maybe TRBD1 (5 bases). With 9 bases removed from V and 6 bases from J, the gap between germline ends came to 18 bases. Germline V gives CDR1 LGHNT, CDR2 FRNRAP. The CDR3 sequence is 14 residues long. The CDR3 region is CASQPGGLTQPQHF. The CDR3 region has the DNA TGTGCTAGCCAGCCGGGGGGGTTAACTCAGCCCCAGCATTTT. Using reference TRBV12-5 and TRBJ1-5 for the parts outside the CDR3, the full variable domain is DARVTQTPRHKVTEMGQEVTMRCQPILGHNTVFWYRQTMMQGLELLAYFRNRAPLDDSGMPKDRFSAEMPDATLATLKIQPSEPRDSAVYFCASQPGGLTQPQHFGDGTRLSIL.

The V call is TRBV4-1, the J call TRBJ2-3; perhaps D is TRBD1 or TRBD2 (5 bases each). Trimming shortened V by 1 base and J by 1 base, and 6 bases separated the two germline ends. The germline gives CDR1 MGHRA, CDR2 YSYEKL. The CDR3 loop spans 14 amino acids. Here the CDR3 reads CASSQGGGTDTQYF. DNA of the CDR3: TGCGCCAGCAGCCAAGGAGGGGGCACAGATACGCAGTATTTT.